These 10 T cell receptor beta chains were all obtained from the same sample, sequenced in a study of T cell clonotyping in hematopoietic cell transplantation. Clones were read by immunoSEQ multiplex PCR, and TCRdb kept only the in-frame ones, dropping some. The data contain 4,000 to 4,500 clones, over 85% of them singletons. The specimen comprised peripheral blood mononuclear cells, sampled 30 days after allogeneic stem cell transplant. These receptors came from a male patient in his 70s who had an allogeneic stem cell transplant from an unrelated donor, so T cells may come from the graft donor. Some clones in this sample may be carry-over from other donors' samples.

The DNA for the CDR3 is TGCAGTGCCTATCTAGCGTTAGCGCAGTATTTT. Protein product: CSAYLALAQYF. The chain employs TRBV20-1 and TRBJ2-3; tentatively, D is TRBD2 (6 bases). CDR3 length equals 11 residues. The germline V gene has CDR1 DFQATT and CDR2 SNEGSKA (reference sequence). Trimming cost V 6 bases and J 10 bases, with 14 bases left between them.

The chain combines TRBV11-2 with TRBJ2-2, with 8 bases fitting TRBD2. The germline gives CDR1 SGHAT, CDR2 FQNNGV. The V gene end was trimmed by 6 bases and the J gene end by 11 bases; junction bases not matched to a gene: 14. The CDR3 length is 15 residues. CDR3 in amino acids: CASRGGLGDRGELFF. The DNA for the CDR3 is TGTGCCAGCAGGGGGGGACTAGGAGACCGGGGAGAGCTGTTTTTT.

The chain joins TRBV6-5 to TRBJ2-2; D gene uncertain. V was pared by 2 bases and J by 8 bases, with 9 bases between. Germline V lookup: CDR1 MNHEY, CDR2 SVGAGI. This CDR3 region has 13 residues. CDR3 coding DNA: TGTGCCAGCAGTTACAAAATCAGGGGGGAGCTGTTTTTT. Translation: CASSYKIRGELFF.

The CDR3 sequence is CASSERAGAFEQYF. The DNA for the CDR3 is TGTGCCAGCAGTGAAAGAGCGGGAGCCTTCGAGCAGTACTTC. The J gene is TRBJ2-7, the V gene TRBV2, with 8 bases fitting TRBD2. The germline gives CDR1 SNHLY, CDR2 FYNNEI. There are 14 residues in the CDR3. The V segment lost 2 bases and the J segment 6 bases; nucleotides outside the gene matches: 6.

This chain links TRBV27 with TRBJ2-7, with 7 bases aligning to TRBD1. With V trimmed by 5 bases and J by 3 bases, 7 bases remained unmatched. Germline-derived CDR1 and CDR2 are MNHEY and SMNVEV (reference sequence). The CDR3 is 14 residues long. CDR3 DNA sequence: TGTGCCAGCAGTACCGACAGGGATCACTACGAGCAGTACTTC. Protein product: CASSTDRDHYEQYF.

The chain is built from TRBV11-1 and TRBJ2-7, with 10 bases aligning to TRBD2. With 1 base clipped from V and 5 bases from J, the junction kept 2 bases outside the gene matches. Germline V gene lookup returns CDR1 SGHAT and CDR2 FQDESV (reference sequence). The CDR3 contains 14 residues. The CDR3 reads CASSLVAGGDEQYF. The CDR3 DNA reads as TGTGCCAGCAGCTTAGTAGCGGGAGGTGACGAGCAGTACTTC.

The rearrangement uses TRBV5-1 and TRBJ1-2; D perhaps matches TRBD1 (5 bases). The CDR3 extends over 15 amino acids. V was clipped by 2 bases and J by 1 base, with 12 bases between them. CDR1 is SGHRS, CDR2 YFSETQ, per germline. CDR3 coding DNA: TGCGCCAGCAGCTTAGGAGGGGACCGTAACTATGGCTACACCTTC. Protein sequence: CASSLGGDRNYGYTF.

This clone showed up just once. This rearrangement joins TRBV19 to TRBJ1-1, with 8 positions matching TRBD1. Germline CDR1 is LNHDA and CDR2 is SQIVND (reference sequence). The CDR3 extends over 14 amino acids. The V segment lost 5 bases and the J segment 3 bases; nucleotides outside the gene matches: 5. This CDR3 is CASSSPDRDTEAFF. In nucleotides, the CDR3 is TGTGCCAGTAGTTCCCCGGACAGGGACACTGAAGCTTTCTTT.

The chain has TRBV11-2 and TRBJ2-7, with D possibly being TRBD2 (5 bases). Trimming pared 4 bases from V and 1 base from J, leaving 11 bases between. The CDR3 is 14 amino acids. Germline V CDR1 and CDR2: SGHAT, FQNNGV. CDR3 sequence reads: CASSYGLPSYEQYF. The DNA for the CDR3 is TGTGCCAGCAGCTATGGACTGCCATCCTACGAGCAGTACTTC. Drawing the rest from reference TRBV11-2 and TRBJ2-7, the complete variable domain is EAGVAQSPRYKIIEKRQSVAFWCNPISGHATLYWYQQILGQGPKLLIQFQNNGVVDDSQLPKDRFSAERLKGVDSTLKIQPAKLEDSAVYLCASSYGLPSYEQYFGPGTRLTVT.

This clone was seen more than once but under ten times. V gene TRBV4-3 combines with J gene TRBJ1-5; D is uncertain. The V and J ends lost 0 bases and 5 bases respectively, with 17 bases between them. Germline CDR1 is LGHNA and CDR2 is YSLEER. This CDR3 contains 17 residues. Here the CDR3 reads CASSQDGDPRSHQPQHF. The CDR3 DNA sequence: TGCGCCAGCAGCCAAGATGGAGACCCACGGTCCCATCAGCCCCAGCATTTT.